The 10 T cell receptor beta chains presented below share a single source sample, sequenced in a study of T cells expressing NK-cell markers. No DNA is given; TCRdb re-called the 5' RACE reads and lists each CDR3 protein once. The sample's table shows 150,000 or so distinct CDR3 sequences. Source material: blood T cells: a sorted CD56 or NKG2C T cell subset, CD4+ or CD8+ T cells, or bulk PBMC T cells (not recorded which). These receptors all stem from a woman aged 50 to 65 in good health.

The V and J genes are TRBV2 and TRBJ2-1; TCRdb designates TRBD2, a call that cannot be tested without DNA. The CDR3 sequence is 16 residues long. Germline V gene lookup returns CDR1 SNHLY and CDR2 FYNNEI. The CDR3 spells CASSEAQTEDPHQQFF.

The chain employs TRBV27 and TRBJ1-1; TCRdb designates TRBD1, a call that cannot be tested without DNA. This CDR3 is built from 13 residues. Germline V gene lookup returns CDR1 MNHEY and CDR2 SMNVEV (reference sequence). CDR3 amino acids: CASRLGGYTEAFF.

The CDR3 sequence: CASSEVRTYSYNEQFF. This chain joins TRBV25-1 and TRBJ2-1. The CDR3 is 16 amino acids. Germline assignment: CDR1 MGHDK and CDR2 SYGVNS.

V and J are TRBV28 and TRBJ2-3; TCRdb returns TRBD1, unconfirmable since there is no DNA. The CDR3 spans 15 residues. Germline-derived CDR1 and CDR2 are MDHEN and SYDVKM. The CDR3 here is CASRDGTGVTDTQYF.

The V call is TRBV7-9, the J call TRBJ2-7; as DNA is missing, the TRBD1 call by TCRdb cannot be tested. Germline CDR1 and CDR2: SEHNR and FQNEAQ (reference sequence). There are 13 residues in the CDR3. This CDR3 is CASSSENTGEQYF.

The chain links TRBV7-8 to TRBJ2-2; the D call from TCRdb, TRBD2, cannot be confirmed without DNA. From germline, CDR1 is SGHVS and CDR2 FQNEAQ. The CDR3 is 14 amino acids. CDR3 in amino acids: CASSLLGPDGELFF.

The chain recombines TRBV27 with TRBJ1-1. CDR3 length: 14 amino acids. Germline V lookup: CDR1 MNHEY, CDR2 SMNVEV (reference sequence). The CDR3 region is CASSLSPRGTEAFF.

The chain combines TRBV27 with TRBJ1-1; absent DNA, TCRdb's TRBD1 call cannot be checked. Germline loops: CDR1 MNHEY, CDR2 SMNVEV (reference sequence). The length of the CDR3 is 13 residues. Here the CDR3 reads CASSLGQGNAAFF.

The chain carries TRBV12-3 or TRBV12-4 and TRBJ2-3; TCRdb lists TRBD2, though no DNA is available to test this call. The CDR3 is 17 residues long. The chain's CDR3 is CASSPGTSGRAIDTQYF.

The CDR3 protein is CSVDQMGTIYF. The rearrangement joins TRBV29-1 to TRBJ1-3. This CDR3 contains 11 residues. Germline CDR1 is SQVTM and CDR2 is ANQGSEA.